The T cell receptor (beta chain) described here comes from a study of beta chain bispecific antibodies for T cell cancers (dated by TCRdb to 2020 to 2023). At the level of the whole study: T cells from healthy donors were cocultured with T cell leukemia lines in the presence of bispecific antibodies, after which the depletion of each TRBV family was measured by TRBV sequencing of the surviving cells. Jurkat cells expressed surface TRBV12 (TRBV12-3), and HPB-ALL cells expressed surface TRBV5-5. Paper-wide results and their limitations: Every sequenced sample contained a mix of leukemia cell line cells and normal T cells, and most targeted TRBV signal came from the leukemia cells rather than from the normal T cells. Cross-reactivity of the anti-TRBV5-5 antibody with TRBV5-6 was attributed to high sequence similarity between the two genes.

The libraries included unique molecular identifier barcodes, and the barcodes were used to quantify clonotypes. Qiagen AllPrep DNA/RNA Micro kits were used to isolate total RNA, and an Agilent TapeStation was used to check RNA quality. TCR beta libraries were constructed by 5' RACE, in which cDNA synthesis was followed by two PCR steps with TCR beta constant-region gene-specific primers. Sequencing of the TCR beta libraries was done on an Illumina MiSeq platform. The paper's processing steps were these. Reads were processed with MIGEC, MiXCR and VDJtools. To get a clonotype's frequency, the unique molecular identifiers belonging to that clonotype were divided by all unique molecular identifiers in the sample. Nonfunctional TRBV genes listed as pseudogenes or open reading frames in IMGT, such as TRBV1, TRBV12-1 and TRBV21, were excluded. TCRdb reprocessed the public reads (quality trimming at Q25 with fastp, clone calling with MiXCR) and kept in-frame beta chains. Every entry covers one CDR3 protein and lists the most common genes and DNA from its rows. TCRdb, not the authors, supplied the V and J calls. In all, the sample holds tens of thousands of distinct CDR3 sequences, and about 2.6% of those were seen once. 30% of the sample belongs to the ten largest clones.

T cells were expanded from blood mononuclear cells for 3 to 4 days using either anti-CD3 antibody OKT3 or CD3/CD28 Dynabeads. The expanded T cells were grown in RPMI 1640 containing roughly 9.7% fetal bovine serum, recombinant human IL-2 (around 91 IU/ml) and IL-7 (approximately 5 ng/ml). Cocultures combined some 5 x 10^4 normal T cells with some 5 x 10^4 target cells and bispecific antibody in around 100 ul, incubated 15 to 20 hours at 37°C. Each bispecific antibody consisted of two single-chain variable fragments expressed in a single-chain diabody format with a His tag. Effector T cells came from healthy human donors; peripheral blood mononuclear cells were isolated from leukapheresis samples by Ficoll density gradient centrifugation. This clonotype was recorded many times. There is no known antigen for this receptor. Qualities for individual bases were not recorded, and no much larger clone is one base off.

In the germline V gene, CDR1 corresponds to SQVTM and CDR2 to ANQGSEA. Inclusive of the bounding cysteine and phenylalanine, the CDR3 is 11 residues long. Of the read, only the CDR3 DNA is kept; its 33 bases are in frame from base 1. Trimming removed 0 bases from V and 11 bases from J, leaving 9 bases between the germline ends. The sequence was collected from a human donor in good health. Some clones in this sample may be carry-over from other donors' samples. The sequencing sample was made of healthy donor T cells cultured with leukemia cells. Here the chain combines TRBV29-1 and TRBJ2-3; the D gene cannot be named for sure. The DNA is TGCAGCGTTGAAGAGTCAGCTAAGCAGTATTTT. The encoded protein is CSVEESAKQYF.